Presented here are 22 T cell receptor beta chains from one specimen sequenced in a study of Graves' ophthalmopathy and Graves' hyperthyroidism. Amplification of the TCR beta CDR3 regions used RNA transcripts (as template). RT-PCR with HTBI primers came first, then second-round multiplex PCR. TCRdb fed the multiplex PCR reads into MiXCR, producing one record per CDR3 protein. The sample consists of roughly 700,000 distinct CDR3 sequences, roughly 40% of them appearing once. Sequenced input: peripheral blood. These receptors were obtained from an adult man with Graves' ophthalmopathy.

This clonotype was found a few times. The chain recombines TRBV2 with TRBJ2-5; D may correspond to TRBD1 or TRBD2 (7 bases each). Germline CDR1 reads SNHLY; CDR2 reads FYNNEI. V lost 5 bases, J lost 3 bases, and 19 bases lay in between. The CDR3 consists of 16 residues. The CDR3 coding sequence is TGTGCCAGCAGTCTCGCCCGACAGGGAGGGGAAGAGACCCAGTACTTC. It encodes CASSLARQGGEETQYF.

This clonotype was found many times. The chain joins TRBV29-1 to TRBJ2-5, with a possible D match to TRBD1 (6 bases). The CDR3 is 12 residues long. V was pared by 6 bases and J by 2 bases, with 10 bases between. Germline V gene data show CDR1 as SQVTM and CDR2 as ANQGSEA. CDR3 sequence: CSVNRDQETQYF. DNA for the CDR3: TGCAGCGTCAACAGGGATCAAGAGACCCAGTACTTC.

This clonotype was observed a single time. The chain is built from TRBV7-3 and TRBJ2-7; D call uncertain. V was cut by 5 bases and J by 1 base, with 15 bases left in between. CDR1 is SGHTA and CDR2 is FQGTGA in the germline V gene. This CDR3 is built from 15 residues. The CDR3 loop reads CASSPTGRPSYEQYF. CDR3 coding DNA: TGTGCCAGCAGCCCAACCGGGCGTCCTTCCTACGAGCAGTACTTC.

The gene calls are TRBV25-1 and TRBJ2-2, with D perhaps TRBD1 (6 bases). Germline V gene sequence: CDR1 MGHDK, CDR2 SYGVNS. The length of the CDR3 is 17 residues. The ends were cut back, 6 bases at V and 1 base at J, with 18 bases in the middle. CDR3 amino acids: CASSRKTGTMNTGELFF. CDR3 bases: TGTGCCAGCAGCCGTAAGACCGGGACAATGAACACCGGGGAGCTGTTTTTT.

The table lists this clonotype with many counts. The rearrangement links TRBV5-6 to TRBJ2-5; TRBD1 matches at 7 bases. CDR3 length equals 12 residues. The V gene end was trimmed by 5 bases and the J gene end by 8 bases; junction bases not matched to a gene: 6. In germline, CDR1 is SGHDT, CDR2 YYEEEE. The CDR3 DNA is TGTGCCAGCAGTCGGAACAGGGGAACCCAGTACTTC. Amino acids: CASSRNRGTQYF.

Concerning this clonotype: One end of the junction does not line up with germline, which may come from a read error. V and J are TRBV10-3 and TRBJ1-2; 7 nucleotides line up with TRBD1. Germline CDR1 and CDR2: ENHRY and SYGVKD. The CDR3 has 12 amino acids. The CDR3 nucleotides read TGTGCCAGCAGTAGGGGGCAGGACGGCTACACCTTC. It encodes CASSRGQDGYTF.

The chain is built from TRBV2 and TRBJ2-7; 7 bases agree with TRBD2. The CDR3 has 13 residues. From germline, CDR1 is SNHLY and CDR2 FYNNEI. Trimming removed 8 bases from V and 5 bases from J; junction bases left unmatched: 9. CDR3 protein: CASGGRAGDEQYF. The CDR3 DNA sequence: TGTGCCAGCGGAGGGAGGGCCGGGGACGAGCAGTACTTC.

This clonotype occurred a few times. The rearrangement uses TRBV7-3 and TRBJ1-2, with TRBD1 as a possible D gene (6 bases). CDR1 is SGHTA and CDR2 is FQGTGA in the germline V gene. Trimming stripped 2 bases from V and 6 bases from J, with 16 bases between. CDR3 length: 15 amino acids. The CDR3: CASSLSNTRGDGYTF. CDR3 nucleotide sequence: TGTGCCAGCAGCTTATCGAACACCAGGGGAGATGGCTACACCTTC.

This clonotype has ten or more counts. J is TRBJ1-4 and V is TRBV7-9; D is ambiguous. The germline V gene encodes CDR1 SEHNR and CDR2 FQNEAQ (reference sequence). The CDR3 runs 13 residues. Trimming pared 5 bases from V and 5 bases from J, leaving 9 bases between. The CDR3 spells CASSPRNNEKLFF. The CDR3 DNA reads TGTGCCAGCAGCCCGAGGAACAATGAAAAACTGTTTTTT.

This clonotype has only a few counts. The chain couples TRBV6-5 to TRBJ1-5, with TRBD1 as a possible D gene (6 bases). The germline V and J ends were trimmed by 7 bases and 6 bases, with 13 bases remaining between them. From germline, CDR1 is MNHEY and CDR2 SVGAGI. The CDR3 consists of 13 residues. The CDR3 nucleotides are TGTGCCAGCATTAACAGGGTCGGTCAGCCCCAGCATTTT. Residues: CASINRVGQPQHF.

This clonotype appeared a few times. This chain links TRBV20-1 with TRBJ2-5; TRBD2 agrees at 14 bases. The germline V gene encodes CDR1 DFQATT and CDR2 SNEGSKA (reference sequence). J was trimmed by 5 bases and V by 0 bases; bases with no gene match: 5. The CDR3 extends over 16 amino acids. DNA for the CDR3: TGCAGTGCTAGAGATGGGACTAGCGGGAGTTGGGAGACCCAGTACTTC. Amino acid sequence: CSARDGTSGSWETQYF.

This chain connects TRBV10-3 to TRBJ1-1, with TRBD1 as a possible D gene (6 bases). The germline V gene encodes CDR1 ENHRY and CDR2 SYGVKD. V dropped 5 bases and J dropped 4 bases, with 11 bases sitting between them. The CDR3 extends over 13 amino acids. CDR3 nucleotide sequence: TGTGCCATCAGTAAAGGGGGGATCACTGAAGCTTTCTTT. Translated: CAISKGGITEAFF.

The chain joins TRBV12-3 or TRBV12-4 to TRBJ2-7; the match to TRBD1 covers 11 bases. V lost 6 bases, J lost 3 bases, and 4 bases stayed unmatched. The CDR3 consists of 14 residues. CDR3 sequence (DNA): TGTGCCAGCAGACGTGGGACAGGGGGCTACGAGCAGTACTTC. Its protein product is CASRRGTGGYEQYF.

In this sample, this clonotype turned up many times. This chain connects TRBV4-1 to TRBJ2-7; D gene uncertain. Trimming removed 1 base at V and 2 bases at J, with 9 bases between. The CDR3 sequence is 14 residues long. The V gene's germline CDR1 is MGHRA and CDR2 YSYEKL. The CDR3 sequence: CASSQGSGPYEQYF. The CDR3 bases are TGCGCCAGCAGCCAAGGGAGTGGGCCCTACGAGCAGTACTTC.

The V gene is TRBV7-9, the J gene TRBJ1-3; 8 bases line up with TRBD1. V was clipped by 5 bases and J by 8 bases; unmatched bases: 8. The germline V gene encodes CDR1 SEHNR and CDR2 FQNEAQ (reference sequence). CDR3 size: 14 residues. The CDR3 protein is CASSAGGIGDTIYF. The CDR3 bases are TGTGCCAGCAGCGCAGGGGGCATCGGAGACACCATATATTTT.

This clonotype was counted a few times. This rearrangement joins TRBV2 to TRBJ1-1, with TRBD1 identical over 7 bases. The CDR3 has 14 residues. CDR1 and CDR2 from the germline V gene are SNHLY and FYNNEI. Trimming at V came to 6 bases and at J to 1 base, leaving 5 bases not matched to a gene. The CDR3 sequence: CASRLRQGNTEAFF. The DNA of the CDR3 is TGTGCCAGCAGACTAAGACAGGGGAACACTGAAGCTTTCTTT.

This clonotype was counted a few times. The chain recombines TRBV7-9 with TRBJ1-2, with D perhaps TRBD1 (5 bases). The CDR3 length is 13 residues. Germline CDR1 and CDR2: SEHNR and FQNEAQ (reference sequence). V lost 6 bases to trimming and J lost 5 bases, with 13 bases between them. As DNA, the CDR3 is TGTGCCAGCAGTGTGGACGGGACGTATGGCTACACCTTC. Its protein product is CASSVDGTYGYTF.

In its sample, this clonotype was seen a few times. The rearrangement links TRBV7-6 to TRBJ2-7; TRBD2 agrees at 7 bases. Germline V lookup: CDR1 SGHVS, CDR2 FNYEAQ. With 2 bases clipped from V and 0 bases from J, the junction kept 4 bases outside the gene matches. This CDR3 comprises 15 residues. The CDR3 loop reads CASSLSQRGSYEQYF. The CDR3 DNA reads TGTGCCAGCAGCTTATCCCAGCGGGGCTCCTACGAGCAGTACTTC.

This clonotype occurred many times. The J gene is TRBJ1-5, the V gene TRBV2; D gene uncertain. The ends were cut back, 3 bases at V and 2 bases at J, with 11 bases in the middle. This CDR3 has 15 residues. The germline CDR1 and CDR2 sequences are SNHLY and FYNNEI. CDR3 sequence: CASSEWGRGNQPQHF. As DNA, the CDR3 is TGTGCCAGCAGTGAGTGGGGTCGGGGCAATCAGCCCCAGCATTTT.

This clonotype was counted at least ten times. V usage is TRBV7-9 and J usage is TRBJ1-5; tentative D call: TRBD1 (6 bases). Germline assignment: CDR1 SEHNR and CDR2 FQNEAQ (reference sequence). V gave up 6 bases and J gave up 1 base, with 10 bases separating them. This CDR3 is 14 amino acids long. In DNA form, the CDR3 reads TGTGCCAGCAGTTCGACAGGAAGCAATCAGCCCCAGCATTTT. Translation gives CASSSTGSNQPQHF.

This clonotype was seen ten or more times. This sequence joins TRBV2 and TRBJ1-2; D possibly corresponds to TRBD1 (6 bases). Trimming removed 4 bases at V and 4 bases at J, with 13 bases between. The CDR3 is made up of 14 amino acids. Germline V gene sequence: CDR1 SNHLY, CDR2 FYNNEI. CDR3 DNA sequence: TGTGCCAGCAGTGGGTACAGGGTGGGCTATGGCTACACCTTC. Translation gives CASSGYRVGYGYTF.

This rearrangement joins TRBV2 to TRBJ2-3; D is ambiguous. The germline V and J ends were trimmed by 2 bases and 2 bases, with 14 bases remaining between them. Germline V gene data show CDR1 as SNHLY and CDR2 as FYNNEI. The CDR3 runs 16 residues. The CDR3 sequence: CASSERGKLITDTQYF. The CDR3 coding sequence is TGTGCCAGCAGTGAACGCGGAAAACTTATCACAGATACGCAGTATTTT.